These 26 T cell receptor beta chains originate from one sample sequenced in a study of vaccination and CD4 T cells after COVID-19. Cultured CD4+ T cell DNA underwent sequencing with the Oncomine TCR Beta short-read assay. Using its own MiXCR run on the PCR reads, TCRdb lists one record per CDR3 protein. The sample shows over 15,000 distinct CDR3 sequences, 80% of them seen only once. Regarding treatment: roughly 11-day PBMC culture with coronavirus spike peptide pools or control peptides (ViraFEST assay). Antigen specificity for these receptors is unknown. Sequenced material: CD4+ T cells from blood, cultured in vitro, taken after SARS-CoV-2 vaccination. These receptor sequences come from a human donor who received a COVID-19 vaccine.

A few counts support this clonotype. The chain uses TRBV15 and TRBJ1-2; D possibly corresponds to TRBD1 (6 bases). Germline V CDR1 and CDR2: LNHNV, YYDKDF (reference sequence). Trimming cost V 4 bases and J 8 bases, with 17 bases left between them. The CDR3 runs 14 residues. CDR3 loop: CATSTATAGEGYTF. The CDR3 DNA reads as TGTGCCACCAGCACAGCTACTGCAGGGGAAGGCTACACCTTC.

A few counts support this clonotype. V gene TRBV7-9 combines with J gene TRBJ1-2; D possibly corresponds to TRBD1 (5 bases). The length of the CDR3 is 15 residues. Looked up from germline, CDR1 is SEHNR and CDR2 is FQNEAQ (reference sequence). The V gene lost 0 bases and the J gene lost 6 bases, with 14 bases spanning the gap. The DNA for the CDR3 is TGTGCCAGCAGCTTAGCGCTTGGGGGGGGGAATGGCTACACCTTC. Amino acids: CASSLALGGGNGYTF.

This clonotype was recorded only once. The chain joins TRBV6-4 to TRBJ1-2; D gene ambiguous. This CDR3 region has 17 residues. In germline, CDR1 is MRHNA, CDR2 SNTAGT. Between the trimmed V and J ends, which lost 0 bases and 6 bases, there was a span of 20 bases. In nucleotides, the CDR3 is TGTGCCAGCAGTGACTCCCCGGCAGGCCGGCGGGGAGATGGCTACACCTTC. Translated: CASSDSPAGRRGDGYTF.

V is TRBV5-1 and J is TRBJ1-2, with D unclear. CDR1 and CDR2 (germline): SGHRS, YFSETQ. There are 16 residues in the CDR3. V was clipped by 0 bases and J by 0 bases, with 12 bases between them. Here the CDR3 DNA reads TGCGCCAGCAGCTTGGATCCGGAGCGCTCTAACTATGGCTACACCTTC. It specifies CASSLDPERSNYGYTF.

This chain uses TRBV24-1 with TRBJ1-5, with D possibly matching TRBD1 (5 bases). Between the trimmed V and J ends, which lost 4 bases and 3 bases, there was a span of 15 bases. CDR3 length: 16 residues. Germline CDR1 reads KGHDR; CDR2 reads SFDVKD. This CDR3 reads CATSDGPGTPNQPQHF. In nucleotides, the CDR3 is TGTGCCACCAGTGACGGACCCGGGACGCCCAATCAGCCCCAGCATTTT.

V usage is TRBV2 and J usage is TRBJ1-5; 7 positions match TRBD1. The CDR3 is made up of 15 amino acids. V dropped 5 bases and J dropped 6; count of bases not matched to a gene: 10. Germline V CDR1 and CDR2: SNHLY, FYNNEI. In nucleotides, the CDR3 is TGTGCCAGCAGTTATTCAGGGGGGCACGGTCAGCCCCAGCATTTT. It encodes CASSYSGGHGQPQHF.

This chain uses TRBV6-1 with TRBJ1-1, with D perhaps TRBD1 (6 bases). Per germline, CDR1 MNHNS and CDR2 SASEGT. The CDR3 extends over 15 amino acids. The V and J ends lost 3 bases and 2 bases respectively, with 13 bases between them. The CDR3 loop reads CASSDPDSSNTEAFF. The CDR3 nucleotides read TGTGCCAGCAGTGACCCGGACAGTTCAAACACTGAAGCTTTCTTT.

This sequence joins TRBV5-5 and TRBJ1-5; TRBD1 matches 7 bases. This CDR3 region has 15 residues. The V segment lost 2 bases and the J segment 4 bases; nucleotides outside the gene matches: 6. Looked up from germline, CDR1 is SGHKS and CDR2 is YYEKEE (reference sequence). The CDR3 protein is CASSFMGQKNQPQHF. The CDR3, as DNA: TGTGCCAGCAGCTTTATGGGACAGAAAAATCAGCCCCAGCATTTT. Together with reference TRBV5-5 and TRBJ1-5, the CDR3 gives the full variable domain: DAGVTQSPTHLIKTRGQQVTLRCSPISGHKSVSWYQQVLGQGPQFIFQYYEKEERGRGNFPDRFSARQFPNYSSELNVNALLLGDSALYLCASSFMGQKNQPQHFGDGTRLSIL.

The chain uses TRBV15 and TRBJ2-3; TRBD1 aligns across 8 bases. The CDR3 runs to 16 residues. V gave up 0 bases and J gave up 3 bases; unmatched junction bases: 5. The germline CDR1 and CDR2 sequences are LNHNV and YYDKDF (reference sequence). In DNA form, the CDR3 reads TGTGCCACCAGCAGAGATGTCCAGGGGGCGACAGATACGCAGTATTTT. Translation gives CATSRDVQGATDTQYF.

The chain couples TRBV2 to TRBJ1-5; 7 bases line up with TRBD1. Germline CDR1 SNHLY, CDR2 FYNNEI. This CDR3 spans 16 amino acids. V lost 6 bases to trimming and J lost 2 bases; unmatched junction nucleotides: 10. The CDR3 protein is CASSLSRGSGNQPQHF. Written as DNA, the CDR3 is TGTGCCAGCAGCCTAAGCAGGGGGTCAGGCAATCAGCCCCAGCATTTT.

This clonotype was counted between two and nine times. The V and J genes are TRBV2 and TRBJ1-5; D ambiguous. V was pared by 2 bases and J by 9 bases, with 8 bases between. This CDR3 has 12 residues. The V gene's germline CDR1 is SNHLY and CDR2 FYNNEI. CDR3 residues: CASSESILPQHF. As DNA, the CDR3 is TGTGCCAGCAGTGAATCCATCCTGCCCCAGCATTTT.

This chain joins TRBV20-1 and TRBJ2-3; the match to TRBD2 covers 8 bases. The CDR3 consists of 18 residues. CDR1 and CDR2 (germline): DFQATT, SNEGSKA (reference sequence). V lost 3 bases to trimming and J lost 5 bases; unmatched junction nucleotides: 19. In DNA, the CDR3 is TGCAGTGCTAGGGATCGGCGAATCCGGGGGGGGGCGATAGATACGCAGTATTTT. It specifies CSARDRRIRGGAIDTQYF.

This chain uses TRBV24-1 with TRBJ2-3, with 14 bases identical to TRBD2. V lost 0 bases and J lost 4; bases outside the gene matches: 2. The CDR3 covers 17 residues. The germline V gene encodes CDR1 KGHDR and CDR2 SFDVKD. The CDR3 DNA reads as TGTGCCACCAGTGATTTGAAGACTAGCGGGGGGGCAGATACGCAGTATTTT. Its protein is CATSDLKTSGGADTQYF.

This clonotype appeared a few times. One end of the junction fails to match germline, which may point to a read error. The chain employs TRBV24-1 and TRBJ2-5; D gene unclear. In germline, CDR1 is KGHDR, CDR2 SFDVKD. The CDR3 length is 15 residues. The DNA for the CDR3 is TGTGCCACCAGTTATGGACGGCAGGACCAGGAGACCCAGTACTTC. Amino acids: CATSYGRQDQETQYF.

The rearrangement links TRBV20-1 to TRBJ1-5; 7 bases are shared with TRBD1. V shed 3 bases and J 5 bases; nucleotides not matched to a gene: 7. In germline, CDR1 is DFQATT, CDR2 SNEGSKA (reference sequence). This CDR3 is 14 amino acids long. The CDR3 DNA reads as TGCAGTGCTAGTGATAAGGGGGCAGATCAGCCCCAGCATTTT. This sequence encodes CSASDKGADQPQHF.

This chain joins TRBV6-1 and TRBJ2-1, with 10 bases aligning to TRBD1. Germline V gives CDR1 MNHNS, CDR2 SASEGT. The V and J ends lost 6 bases and 5 bases, in that order; junction bases with no gene match: 7. The CDR3 covers 15 residues. The DNA of the CDR3 is TGTGCCAGCAGCCGGGCCGGGACAGGGGACAATGAGCAGTTCTTC. Protein: CASSRAGTGDNEQFF.

J is TRBJ2-5 and V is TRBV2; no clear D. The CDR3 loop spans 11 amino acids. Per the germline V gene, CDR1 is SNHLY and CDR2 is FYNNEI. The V end lost 7 bases, the J end lost 1 base, and 4 bases lay between the germline ends. CDR3 sequence: CASKVQETQYF. The CDR3 bases are TGTGCCAGCAAAGTCCAAGAGACCCAGTACTTC.

The chain carries TRBV5-1 and TRBJ2-3; D is perhaps TRBD1 or TRBD2 (5 bases each). With 3 bases removed from V and 4 bases from J, the gap between germline ends came to 21 bases. This CDR3 comprises 17 residues. Germline loops: CDR1 SGHRS, CDR2 YFSETQ. As DNA, the CDR3 is TGCGCCAGCAGCTCGTTAGGCAGGGATCGGGGCTCAGATACGCAGTATTTT. Translated: CASSSLGRDRGSDTQYF.

In this sample, this clonotype turned up a few times. In nucleotides, the CDR3 is TGCAGTGCACGGGACTGGAAACAAGAGACCCAGTACTTC. It is translated as CSARDWKQETQYF. The chain recombines TRBV20-1 with TRBJ2-5; D may be TRBD2 (6 bases). The CDR3 covers 13 residues. Trimming cost V 6 bases and J 2 bases, with 13 bases left between them. The V gene's germline CDR1 is DFQATT and CDR2 SNEGSKA (reference sequence).

This clonotype was seen once. The rearrangement joins TRBV24-1 to TRBJ2-5; possibly TRBD2 for D (6 bases). The V end was cut by 6 bases, the J end by 5 bases, with 21 bases between. Germline values: CDR1 KGHDR, CDR2 SFDVKD. This CDR3 spans 16 amino acids. DNA of the CDR3: TGTGCCACCAGTACCTTTGAGGGCTACGGAGGGGAGACCCAGTACTTC. This gives the protein CATSTFEGYGGETQYF.

The rearrangement uses TRBV3-1 and TRBJ2-7; 7 nucleotides agree with TRBD1. Germline CDR1 is LGHDT and CDR2 is YNNKEL (reference sequence). The V gene end was trimmed by 6 bases and the J gene end by 1 base; junction bases not matched to a gene: 3. The CDR3 is 13 amino acids. CDR3 DNA sequence: TGTGCCAGCAGTACAGGGGCGTCCTACGAGCAGTACTTC. Amino acids: CASSTGASYEQYF.

This rearrangement joins TRBV20-1 to TRBJ2-3, with 12 bases lining up with TRBD2. Germline V gene lookup returns CDR1 DFQATT and CDR2 SNEGSKA (reference sequence). CDR3 size: 15 residues. After removal of 4 bases from V and 5 bases from J, the junction contained 7 bases not matched to a gene. The CDR3 region has the DNA TGCAGTGCTACGTGGACTAGCGGGGCTGTAGATACGCAGTATTTT. Translated: CSATWTSGAVDTQYF.

V and J are TRBV30 and TRBJ2-4; possibly TRBD2 for D (5 bases). This CDR3 comprises 16 residues. CDR1 and CDR2 (germline): GTSNPN, SVGIG (reference sequence). V lost 2 bases and J lost 0, with 14 bases in between. Here the CDR3 reads CAWSRLRVEAKNIQYF. The CDR3 region has the DNA TGTGCCTGGAGTCGATTGAGGGTAGAAGCCAAAAACATTCAGTACTTC.

This clonotype was found a few times. The chain joins TRBV6-2 or TRBV6-3 to TRBJ1-2; 9 nucleotides line up with TRBD1. V was pared by 5 bases and J by 6 bases, with 4 bases of the junction left unmatched. From germline, CDR1 is MNHEY and CDR2 SVGEGT. CDR3 size: 13 residues. CDR3 protein: CASSTGTGHGYTF. Written as DNA, the CDR3 is TGTGCCAGCAGTACCGGGACAGGGCATGGCTACACCTTC.

This clonotype came up a few times. The V call is TRBV2, the J call TRBJ1-1; 7 bases line up with TRBD1. Germline V gives CDR1 SNHLY, CDR2 FYNNEI. CDR3 length: 14 amino acids. J gave up 5 bases and V 2 bases, and 5 bases lay outside the gene matches. The CDR3 DNA sequence: TGTGCCAGCAGTGAAAGCACAGGGGTTACTGAAGCTTTCTTT. Translation: CASSESTGVTEAFF. Drawing the rest from reference TRBV2 and TRBJ1-1, the complete variable domain is EPEVTQTPSHQVTQMGQEVILRCVPISNHLYFYWYRQILGQKVEFLVSFYNNEISEKSEIFDDQFSVERPDGSNFTLKIRSTKLEDSAMYFCASSESTGVTEAFFGQGTRLTVV.

This chain uses TRBV19 with TRBJ1-1; the D gene is possibly TRBD1 (5 bases). The CDR3 contains 16 residues. Trimming stripped 3 bases from V and 2 bases from J, with 16 bases between. Looked up from germline, CDR1 is LNHDA and CDR2 is SQIVND (reference sequence). DNA for the CDR3: TGTGCCAGTAGTATGATAACCTCGGGGGGTAACACTGAAGCTTTCTTT. It encodes CASSMITSGGNTEAFF.